Sequencing of this T cell receptor beta chain was carried out in a study of blood T cell repertoires in COVID-19. About the research overall: T cells, B-cell-depleted T cells, or PBMCs provided the cDNA or gDNA that served as material.

Germline values: CDR1 LNHDA, CDR2 SQIVND (reference sequence). This CDR3 has 15 residues. V dropped 5 bases and J dropped 6; count of bases not matched to a gene: 8. Original handling: Amplification of reference gene primers provided the estimated nucleated cell counts. Profiled with immunoSEQ multiplex PCR; TCRdb holds only in-frame clones, not every one. V and J calls and clone size follow that table, whereas D and trimming were derived from the DNA. Found here are more than 150,000 clones, around 94% of them singletons; the top ten hold 0.6% to 0.9%. Enrolled during active infection, Seattle patients were then followed longitudinally.

Sequenced material: peripheral blood. This clonotype originated in a man aged 30 to 45 with COVID-19, enrolled during active disease. The chain carries TRBV19 and TRBJ1-5; 9 bases fit TRBD1. CDR3 nucleotide sequence: TGTGCCAGTAGTGCCCGGGACAGGGAGGCTCAGCCCCAGCATTTT. Amino acids: CASSARDREAQPQHF.